This T cell receptor beta chain originates from a study of blood T cell repertoires in COVID-19. Generated by immunoSEQ multiplex PCR, the TCRdb table keeps only in-frame clones and is missing some. The table lists 400,000 to 450,000 clones, 86% of them singletons, with approximately 1.4% in the top ten. The ends lost 6 bases at V and 0 bases at J; junction bases unmatched: 7. The CDR3 consists of 15 residues. The germline gives CDR1 MNHEY, CDR2 SVGAGI. Specimen: peripheral blood. V and J are TRBV6-5 and TRBJ1-1; TRBD1 matches at 7 bases. This receptor was identified in a woman aged 25-40 years with active or convalescent COVID-19. CDR3: CASRNTGALNTEAFF. Written as DNA, the CDR3 is TGTGCCAGCAGGAATACAGGGGCACTGAACACTGAAGCTTTCTTT.